The T cell receptor (beta chain) under discussion was sequenced for a study of blood T cell repertoires in COVID-19. The V gene's germline CDR1 is SEHNR and CDR2 FQNEAQ (reference sequence). CDR3 length equals 15 residues. V trimming: 6 bases; J trimming: 4 bases; junction bases outside the gene matches: 11. Libraries were prepared by immunoSEQ multiplex PCR; TCRdb keeps only in-frame clonotypes and omits some of them. Of some 66,000 clones in the sample, roughly 90% were seen once. This chain connects TRBV7-9 to TRBJ1-1; 7 nucleotides align to TRBD1. The receptor was derived from a woman aged 60 to 75 with acute or convalescent COVID-19. The sample comprised peripheral blood. In nucleotides, the CDR3 is TGTGCCAGCAGGCCACCAACAGGGGTGAGCACTGAAGCTTTCTTT. Amino acids: CASRPPTGVSTEAFF.